This entry lists 2 T cell receptor beta chains sequenced from one sample in a study of blood T cell repertoires in COVID-19. Repertoires were generated with immunoSEQ multiplex PCR, while TCRdb's copy carries only in-frame clones and drops some. The profile shows some 68,000 clones, 86% of them singletons. The sequenced sample consisted of peripheral blood. The origin of the receptors is a man over 45 with active COVID-19.

The rearrangement uses TRBV2 and TRBJ1-5; 10 bases fit TRBD1. J was trimmed by 0 bases and V by 6 bases; bases with no gene match: 11. Germline V gene data show CDR1 as SNHLY and CDR2 as FYNNEI. CDR3 length equals 18 residues. The CDR3: CASSAGQGLLYSNQPQHF. The CDR3 coding sequence is TGTGCCAGCAGCGCGGGACAGGGGCTACTTTATAGCAATCAGCCCCAGCATTTT.

V and J are TRBV19 and TRBJ2-1; 13 bases are shared with TRBD2. CDR1 is LNHDA, CDR2 SQIVND, per germline (reference sequence). The CDR3 runs 16 residues. Trimming removed 5 bases from V and 3 bases from J; junction bases left unmatched: 4. CDR3 nucleotide sequence: TGTGCCAGTAGTTCCCGGACTAGCGGGAGCTACAATGAGCAGTTCTTC. Amino acids: CASSSRTSGSYNEQFF.